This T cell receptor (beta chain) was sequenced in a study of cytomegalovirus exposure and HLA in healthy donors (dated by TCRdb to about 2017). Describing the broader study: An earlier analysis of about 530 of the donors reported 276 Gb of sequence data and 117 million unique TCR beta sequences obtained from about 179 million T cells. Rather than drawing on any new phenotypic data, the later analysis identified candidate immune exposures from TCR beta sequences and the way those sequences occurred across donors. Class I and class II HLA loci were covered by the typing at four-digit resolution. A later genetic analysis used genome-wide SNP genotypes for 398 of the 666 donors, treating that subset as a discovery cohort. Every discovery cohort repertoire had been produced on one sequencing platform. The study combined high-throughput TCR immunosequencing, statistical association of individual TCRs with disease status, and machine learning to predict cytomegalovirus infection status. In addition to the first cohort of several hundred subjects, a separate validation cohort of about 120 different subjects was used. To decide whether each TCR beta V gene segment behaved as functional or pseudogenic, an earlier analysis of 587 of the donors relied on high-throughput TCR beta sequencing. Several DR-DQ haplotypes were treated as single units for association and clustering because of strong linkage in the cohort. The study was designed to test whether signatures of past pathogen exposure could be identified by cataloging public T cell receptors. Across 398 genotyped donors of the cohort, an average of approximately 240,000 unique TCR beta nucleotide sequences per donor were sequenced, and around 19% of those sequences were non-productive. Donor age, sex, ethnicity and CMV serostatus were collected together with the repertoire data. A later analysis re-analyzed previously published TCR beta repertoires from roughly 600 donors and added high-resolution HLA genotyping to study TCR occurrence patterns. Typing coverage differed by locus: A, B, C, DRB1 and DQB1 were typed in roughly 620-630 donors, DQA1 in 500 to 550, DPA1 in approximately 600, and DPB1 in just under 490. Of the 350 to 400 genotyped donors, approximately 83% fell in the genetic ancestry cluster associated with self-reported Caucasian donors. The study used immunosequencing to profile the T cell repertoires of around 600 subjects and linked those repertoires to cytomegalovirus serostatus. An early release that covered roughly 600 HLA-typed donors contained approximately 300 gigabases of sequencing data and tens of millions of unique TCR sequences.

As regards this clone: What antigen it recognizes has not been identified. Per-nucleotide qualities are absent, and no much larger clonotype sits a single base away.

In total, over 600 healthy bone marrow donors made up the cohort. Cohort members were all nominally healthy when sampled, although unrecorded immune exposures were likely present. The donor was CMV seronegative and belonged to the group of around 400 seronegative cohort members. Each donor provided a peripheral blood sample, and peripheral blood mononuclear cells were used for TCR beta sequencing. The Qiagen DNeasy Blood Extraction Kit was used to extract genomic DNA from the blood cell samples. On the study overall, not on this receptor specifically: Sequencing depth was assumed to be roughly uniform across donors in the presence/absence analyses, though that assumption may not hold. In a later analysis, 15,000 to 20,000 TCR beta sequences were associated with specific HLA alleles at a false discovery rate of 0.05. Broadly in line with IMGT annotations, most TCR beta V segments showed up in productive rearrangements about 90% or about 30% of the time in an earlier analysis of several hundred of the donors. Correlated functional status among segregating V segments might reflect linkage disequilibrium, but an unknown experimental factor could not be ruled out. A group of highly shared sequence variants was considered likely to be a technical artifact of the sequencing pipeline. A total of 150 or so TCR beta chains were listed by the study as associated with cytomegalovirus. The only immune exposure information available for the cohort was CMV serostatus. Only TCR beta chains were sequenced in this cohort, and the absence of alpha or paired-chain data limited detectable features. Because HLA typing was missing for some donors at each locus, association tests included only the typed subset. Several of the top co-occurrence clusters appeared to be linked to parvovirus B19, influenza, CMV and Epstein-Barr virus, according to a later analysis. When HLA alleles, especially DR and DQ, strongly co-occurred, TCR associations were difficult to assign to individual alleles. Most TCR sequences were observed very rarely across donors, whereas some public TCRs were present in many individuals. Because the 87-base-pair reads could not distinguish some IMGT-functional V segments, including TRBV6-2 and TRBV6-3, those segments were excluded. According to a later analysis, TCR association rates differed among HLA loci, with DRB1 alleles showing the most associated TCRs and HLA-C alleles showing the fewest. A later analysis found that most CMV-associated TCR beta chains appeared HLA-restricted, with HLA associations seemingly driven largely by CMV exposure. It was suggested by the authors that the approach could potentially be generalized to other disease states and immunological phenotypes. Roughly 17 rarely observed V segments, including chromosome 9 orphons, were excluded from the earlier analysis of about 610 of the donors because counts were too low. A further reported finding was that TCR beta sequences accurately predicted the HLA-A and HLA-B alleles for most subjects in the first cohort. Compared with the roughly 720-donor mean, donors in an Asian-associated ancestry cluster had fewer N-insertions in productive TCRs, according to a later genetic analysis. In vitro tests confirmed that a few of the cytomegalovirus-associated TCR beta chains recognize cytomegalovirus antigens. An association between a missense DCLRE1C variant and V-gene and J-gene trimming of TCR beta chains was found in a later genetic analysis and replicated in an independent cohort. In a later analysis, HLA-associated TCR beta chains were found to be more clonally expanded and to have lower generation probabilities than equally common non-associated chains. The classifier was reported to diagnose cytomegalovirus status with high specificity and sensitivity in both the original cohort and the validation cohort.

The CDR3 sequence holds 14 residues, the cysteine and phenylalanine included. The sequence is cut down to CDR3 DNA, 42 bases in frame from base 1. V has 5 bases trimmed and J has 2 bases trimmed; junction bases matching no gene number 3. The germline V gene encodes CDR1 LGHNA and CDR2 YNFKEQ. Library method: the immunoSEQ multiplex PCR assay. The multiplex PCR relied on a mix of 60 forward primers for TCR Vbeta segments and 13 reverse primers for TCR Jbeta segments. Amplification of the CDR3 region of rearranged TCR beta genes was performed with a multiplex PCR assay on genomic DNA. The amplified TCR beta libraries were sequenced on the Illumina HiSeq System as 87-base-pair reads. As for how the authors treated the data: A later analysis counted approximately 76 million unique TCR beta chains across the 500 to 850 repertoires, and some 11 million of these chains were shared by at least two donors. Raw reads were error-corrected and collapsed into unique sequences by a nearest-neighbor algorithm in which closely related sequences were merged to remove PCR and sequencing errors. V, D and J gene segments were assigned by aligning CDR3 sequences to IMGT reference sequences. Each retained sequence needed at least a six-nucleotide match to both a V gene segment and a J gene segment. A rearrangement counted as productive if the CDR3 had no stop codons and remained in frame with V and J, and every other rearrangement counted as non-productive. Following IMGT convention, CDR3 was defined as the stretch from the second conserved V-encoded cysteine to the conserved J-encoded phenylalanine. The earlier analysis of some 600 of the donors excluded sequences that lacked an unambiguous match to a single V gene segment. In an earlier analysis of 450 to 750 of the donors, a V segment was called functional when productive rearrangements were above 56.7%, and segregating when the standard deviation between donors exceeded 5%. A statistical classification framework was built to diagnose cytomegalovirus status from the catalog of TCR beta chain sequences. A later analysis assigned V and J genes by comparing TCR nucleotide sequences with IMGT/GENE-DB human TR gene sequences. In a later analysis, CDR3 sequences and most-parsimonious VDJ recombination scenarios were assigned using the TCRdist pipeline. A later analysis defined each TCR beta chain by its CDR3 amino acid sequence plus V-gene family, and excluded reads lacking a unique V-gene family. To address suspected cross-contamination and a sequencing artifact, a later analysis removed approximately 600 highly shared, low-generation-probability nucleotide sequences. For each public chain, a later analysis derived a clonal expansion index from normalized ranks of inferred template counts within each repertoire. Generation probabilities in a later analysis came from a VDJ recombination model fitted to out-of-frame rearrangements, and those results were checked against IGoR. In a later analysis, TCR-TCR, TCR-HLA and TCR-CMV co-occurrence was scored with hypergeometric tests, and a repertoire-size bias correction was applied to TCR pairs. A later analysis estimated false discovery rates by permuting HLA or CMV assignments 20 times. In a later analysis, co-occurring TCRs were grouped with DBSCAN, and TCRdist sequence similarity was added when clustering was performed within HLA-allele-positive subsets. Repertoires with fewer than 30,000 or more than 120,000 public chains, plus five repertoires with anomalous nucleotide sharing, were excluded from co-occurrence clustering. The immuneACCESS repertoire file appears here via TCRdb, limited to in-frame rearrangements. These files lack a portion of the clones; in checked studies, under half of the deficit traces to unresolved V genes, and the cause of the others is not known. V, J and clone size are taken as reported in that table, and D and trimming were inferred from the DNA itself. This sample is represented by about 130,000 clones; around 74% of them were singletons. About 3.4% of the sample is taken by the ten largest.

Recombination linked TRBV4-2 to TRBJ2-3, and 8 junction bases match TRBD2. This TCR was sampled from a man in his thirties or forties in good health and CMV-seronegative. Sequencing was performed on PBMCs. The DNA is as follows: TGTGCCAGCAGCTCTAGCGGGCTCACAGATACGCAGTATTTT. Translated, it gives CASSSSGLTDTQYF.